Reported below is one T cell receptor (beta chain). The CDR3 covers 16 residues. The V end lost 5 bases, the J end lost 5 bases, and 19 bases lay between the germline ends. CDR1 and CDR2 (germline): MDHEN, SYDVKM. These data originate in a study of T cell repertoires in cytomegalovirus infection. TCRdb re-called the reads through MiXCR, storing one row per CDR3 protein. The sample has some 680,000 distinct CDR3 sequences; 35% to 45% are singletons. The material sequenced was PBMCs. The chain employs TRBV28 and TRBJ2-1; the D call may be TRBD1 or TRBD2 (7 bases each). The TCR originated in a human donor in good health (CMV status not recorded). Some clones in this sample may be carry-over from other donors' samples. The CDR3 loop reads CASSGSQGGIHNEQFF. Here the CDR3 DNA reads TGTGCCAGCAGTGGATCCCAGGGGGGGATACACAATGAGCAGTTCTTC.